What follows are 17 T cell receptor beta chains derived from one specimen sequenced in a study of cytomegalovirus exposure and HLA in healthy donors (dated by TCRdb to between 2016 and 2019). To prepare the library, the immunoSEQ multiplex PCR assay was applied. The multiplex PCR relied on a mix of 60 forward primers for TCR Vbeta segments and 13 reverse primers for TCR Jbeta segments. The immuneACCESS repertoire file appears here via TCRdb, limited to in-frame rearrangements. These files lack a portion of the clones; in checked studies, under half of the deficit traces to unresolved V genes, and the cause of the others is not known. In all, the sample holds approximately 300,000 clones, and about 80% of those were seen once. Of the sample, roughly 0.31% is held by the ten largest clones. The sample taken for sequencing was PBMCs. The receptor source for this set is a girl aged 2 to 9 in good health and CMV-seronegative.

The genes are TRBV29-1 and TRBJ1-1; D call uncertain. This CDR3 is 12 amino acids long. V was pared by 1 base and J by 12 bases, with 15 bases between. The germline CDR1 and CDR2 sequences are SQVTM and ANQGSEA. The CDR3 DNA reads TGCAGCGTTGAAGGGTGGGCAGGTATGACTTTCTTT. The encoded protein is CSVEGWAGMTFF.

The chain has TRBV6-5 and TRBJ2-5; 7 nucleotides match TRBD2. V lost 2 bases and J lost 6; bases outside the gene matches: 6. The CDR3 has 14 amino acids. The germline gives CDR1 MNHEY, CDR2 SVGAGI. The CDR3 nucleotides are TGTGCCAGCAGTTACGATGGGGGAGGGAAGACCCAGTACTTC. Translated: CASSYDGGGKTQYF.

This clone showed up just a few times. The chain joins TRBV7-2 to TRBJ2-3; possible D gene TRBD1, 6 bases. Germline CDR1 and CDR2: SGHTA and FQGNSA. CDR3 length: 13 residues. Trimming shortened V by 4 bases and J by 6 bases, and 11 bases separated the two germline ends. CDR3 sequence: CASSYQGKDTQYF. The DNA for the CDR3 is TGTGCCAGCAGCTATCAGGGGAAGGATACGCAGTATTTT.

V is TRBV7-6 and J is TRBJ1-3; TRBD1 agrees at 9 bases. This CDR3 comprises 16 residues. V shed 5 bases, J shed 2 bases, and the junction held 7 bases outside the gene matches. The V gene's germline CDR1 is SGHVS and CDR2 FNYEAQ. Written as DNA, the CDR3 is TGTGCCAGCAGCCAGGGACAGGGATCACCTGGAAACACCATATATTTT. This codes for CASSQGQGSPGNTIYF.

This clone was counted once. The chain combines TRBV5-6 with TRBJ1-2; D might be TRBD1 (5 bases). Trimming removed 3 bases from V and 4 bases from J, with 7 bases in between. CDR3 length: 12 amino acids. The V gene's germline CDR1 is SGHDT and CDR2 YYEEEE. The chain's CDR3 is CASSSGFYGYTF. CDR3 DNA sequence: TGTGCCAGCAGCTCAGGGTTCTATGGCTACACCTTC.

CDR3: CASSYSTPRPNTEAFF. The CDR3 DNA reads TGTGCCAGCAGTTACTCGACTCCCCGGCCGAACACTGAAGCTTTCTTT. V is TRBV6-5 and J is TRBJ1-1; D call uncertain. CDR3 size: 16 residues. V was cut by 0 bases and J by 1 base, with 12 bases left in between. The germline V gene encodes CDR1 MNHEY and CDR2 SVGAGI.

The gene calls are TRBV2 and TRBJ2-2; tentative D call: TRBD2 (5 bases). In germline, CDR1 is SNHLY, CDR2 FYNNEI. V was pared by 6 bases and J by 4 bases, with 18 bases between. This CDR3 comprises 16 residues. This CDR3 is CASSVEGPISTGELFF. The CDR3 nucleotides read TGTGCCAGCAGCGTCGAGGGCCCGATCAGCACCGGGGAGCTGTTTTTT.

The gene calls are TRBV2 and TRBJ1-4; the D gene is possibly TRBD1 (5 bases). V lost 6 bases and J 8 bases, leaving 19 bases between the germline ends. CDR1 is SNHLY and CDR2 is FYNNEI in the germline V gene. The CDR3 consists of 15 residues. The CDR3 sequence: CASRGLAGVEEKLFF. The CDR3 nucleotides are TGTGCCAGCAGGGGGCTAGCGGGGGTGGAGGAAAAACTGTTTTTT.

This chain uses TRBV7-9 with TRBJ2-4; tentatively, D is TRBD2 (6 bases). V lost 3 bases and J lost 8, with 14 bases in between. This CDR3 spans 14 amino acids. Germline V gene data show CDR1 as SEHNR and CDR2 as FQNEAQ (reference sequence). Written as DNA, the CDR3 is TGTGCCAGCAGCTTCGGGGGTCGGGTGGACATTCAGTACTTC. Amino acid sequence: CASSFGGRVDIQYF.

The chain combines TRBV7-9 with TRBJ2-7; tentatively, D is TRBD2 (5 bases). From germline, CDR1 is SEHNR and CDR2 FQNEAQ (reference sequence). The CDR3 extends over 13 amino acids. The V gene lost 5 bases and the J gene lost 3 bases, with 11 bases spanning the gap. The CDR3 loop is CASSPGSRYEQYF. Here the CDR3 DNA reads TGTGCCAGCAGCCCGGGATCACGCTACGAGCAGTACTTC. Full variable domain (outside the CDR3, taken from reference TRBV7-9 and TRBJ2-7): DTGVSQNPRHKITKRGQNVTFRCDPISEHNRLYWYRQTLGQGPEFLTYFQNEAQLEKSRLLSDRFSAERPKGSFSTLEIQRTEQGDSAMYLCASSPGSRYEQYFGPGTRLTVT.

The chain recombines TRBV28 with TRBJ2-2, with 13 nucleotides matching TRBD2. Trimming at V came to 4 bases and at J to 3 bases, leaving 11 bases not matched to a gene. The CDR3 consists of 19 residues. Germline CDR1 MDHEN, CDR2 SYDVKM. DNA of the CDR3: TGTGCCAGCAGTTCCCCCACCATCGGACTAGCGGGGGACACCGGGGAGCTGTTTTTT. This encodes CASSSPTIGLAGDTGELFF.

This rearrangement joins TRBV10-3 to TRBJ2-2, with 7 bases identical to TRBD1. The germline gives CDR1 ENHRY, CDR2 SYGVKD. The CDR3 spans 15 residues. Trimming took 4 bases from V and 2 from J; bases not matched to a gene: 4. CDR3 region: CAISGGQINTGELFF. The CDR3 DNA reads TGTGCCATCAGTGGGGGACAGATAAACACCGGGGAGCTGTTTTTT.

The chain links TRBV5-4 to TRBJ2-1; 11 bases are shared with TRBD2. Trimming removed 4 bases from V and 7 bases from J; junction bases left unmatched: 13. The CDR3 runs to 17 residues. Germline V gene lookup returns CDR1 SGHNT and CDR2 YYREEE (reference sequence). The CDR3 loop reads CASSPQGGLAVWNEQFF. The CDR3 DNA follows: TGTGCCAGCAGCCCCCAGGGGGGACTAGCGGTGTGGAATGAGCAGTTCTTC.

This chain joins TRBV28 and TRBJ1-2; 8 bases map to TRBD1. Per germline, CDR1 MDHEN and CDR2 SYDVKM. The junction had 9 bases not matched to a gene; V was cut back by 3 bases and J by 6 bases. The CDR3 has 15 residues. Here the CDR3 reads CASSFRSRGHHGYTF. The CDR3 DNA reads TGTGCCAGCAGTTTCCGGAGCAGGGGGCATCATGGCTACACCTTC.

The V call is TRBV5-4, the J call TRBJ2-2; 11 bases map to TRBD2. V was clipped by 2 bases and J by 6 bases; unmatched bases: 6. This CDR3 region has 16 residues. The germline V gene encodes CDR1 SGHNT and CDR2 YYREEE (reference sequence). Written as DNA, the CDR3 is TGTGCCAGCAGCTTAATAGCGGGGGGGCTCCCCGGGGAGCTGTTTTTT. The encoded protein is CASSLIAGGLPGELFF. Full variable domain (rest looked up from reference TRBV5-4 and TRBJ2-2): ETGVTQSPTHLIKTRGQQVTLRCSSQSGHNTVSWYQQALGQGPQFIFQYYREEENGRGNFPPRFSGLQFPNYSSELNVNALELDDSALYLCASSLIAGGLPGELFFGEGSRLTVL.

The rearrangement links TRBV7-9 to TRBJ2-1, with 10 bases that match TRBD2. Per the germline V gene, CDR1 is SEHNR and CDR2 is FQNEAQ (reference sequence). V shed 4 bases, J shed 5 bases, and the junction held 2 bases outside the gene matches. This CDR3 is 14 amino acids long. Here the CDR3 reads CASSSGTSDNEQFF. As DNA, the CDR3 is TGTGCCAGCAGCTCGGGGACTAGCGACAATGAGCAGTTCTTC.

In this sample, this clone turned up a few times. This chain links TRBV13 with TRBJ2-7; 11 bases map to TRBD2. The V and J ends lost 5 bases and 4 bases, in that order; junction bases with no gene match: 7. Germline V gives CDR1 PRHDT, CDR2 FYEKMQ (reference sequence). The CDR3 is made up of 15 amino acids. CDR3 DNA sequence: TGTGCCAGCAGCCCTGGACTAGCGGGTGTGTACGAGCAGTACTTC. Amino acid sequence: CASSPGLAGVYEQYF. The entire variable domain, with the rest obtained from reference TRBV13 and TRBJ2-7, is as follows: AAGVIQSPRHLIKEKRETATLKCYPIPRHDTVYWYQQGPGQDPQFLISFYEKMQSDKGSIPDRFSAQQFSDYHSELNMSSLELGDSALYFCASSPGLAGVYEQYFGPGTRLTVT.